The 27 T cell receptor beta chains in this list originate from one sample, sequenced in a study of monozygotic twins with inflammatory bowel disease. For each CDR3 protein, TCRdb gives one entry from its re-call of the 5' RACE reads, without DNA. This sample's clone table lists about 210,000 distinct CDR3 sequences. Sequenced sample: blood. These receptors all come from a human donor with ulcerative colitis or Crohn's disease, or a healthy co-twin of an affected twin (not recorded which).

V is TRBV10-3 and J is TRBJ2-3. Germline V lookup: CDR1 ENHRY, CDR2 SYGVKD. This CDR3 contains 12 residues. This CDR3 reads CAISESKDTQYF.

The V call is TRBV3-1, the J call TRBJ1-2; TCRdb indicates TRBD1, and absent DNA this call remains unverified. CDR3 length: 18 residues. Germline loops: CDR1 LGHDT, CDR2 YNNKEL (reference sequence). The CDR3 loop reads CASSQDSGQGSIARGYTF.

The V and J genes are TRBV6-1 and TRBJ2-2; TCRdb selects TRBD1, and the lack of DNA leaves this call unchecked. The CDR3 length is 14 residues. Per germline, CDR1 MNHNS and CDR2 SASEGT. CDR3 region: CASSPSPNTGELFF.

CDR3 in amino acids: CASSLGSPDTQYF. V and J are TRBV7-6 and TRBJ2-3. The CDR3 is 13 amino acids. Germline V lookup: CDR1 SGHVS, CDR2 FNYEAQ.

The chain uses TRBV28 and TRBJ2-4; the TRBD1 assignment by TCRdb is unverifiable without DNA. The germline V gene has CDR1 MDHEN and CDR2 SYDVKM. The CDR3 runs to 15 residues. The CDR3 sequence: CASSLTGPGSNIQYF.

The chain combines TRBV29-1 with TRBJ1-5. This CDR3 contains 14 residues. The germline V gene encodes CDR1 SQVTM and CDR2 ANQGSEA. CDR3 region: CSVAAGNSNQPQHF.

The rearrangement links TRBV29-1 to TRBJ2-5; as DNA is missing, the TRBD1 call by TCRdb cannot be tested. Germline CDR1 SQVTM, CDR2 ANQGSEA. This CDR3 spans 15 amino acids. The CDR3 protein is CSVEDRDRVQETQYF.

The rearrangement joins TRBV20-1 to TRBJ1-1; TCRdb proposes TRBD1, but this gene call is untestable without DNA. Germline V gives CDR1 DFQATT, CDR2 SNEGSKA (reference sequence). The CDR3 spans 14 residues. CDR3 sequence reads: CSAPRAEVRTEAFF.

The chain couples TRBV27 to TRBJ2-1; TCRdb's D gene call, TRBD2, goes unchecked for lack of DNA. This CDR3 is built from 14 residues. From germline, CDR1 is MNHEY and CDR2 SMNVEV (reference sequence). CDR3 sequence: CASRRLAGVNEQFF.

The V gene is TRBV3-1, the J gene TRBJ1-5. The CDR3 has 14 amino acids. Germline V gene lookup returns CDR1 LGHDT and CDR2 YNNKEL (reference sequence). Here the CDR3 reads CASSQDRSNQPQHF. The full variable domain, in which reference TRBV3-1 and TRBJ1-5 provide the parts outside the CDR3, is DTAVSQTPKYLVTQMGNDKSIKCEQNLGHDTMYWYKQDSKKFLKIMFSYNNKELIINETVPNRFSPKSPDKAHLNLHINSLELGDSAVYFCASSQDRSNQPQHFGDGTRLSIL.

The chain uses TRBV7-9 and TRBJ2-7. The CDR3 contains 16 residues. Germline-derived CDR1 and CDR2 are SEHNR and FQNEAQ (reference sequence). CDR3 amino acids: CASSFALGVESYEQYF. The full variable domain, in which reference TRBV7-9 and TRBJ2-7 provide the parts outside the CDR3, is DTGVSQNPRHKITKRGQNVTFRCDPISEHNRLYWYRQTLGQGPEFLTYFQNEAQLEKSRLLSDRFSAERPKGSFSTLEIQRTEQGDSAMYLCASSFALGVESYEQYFGPGTRLTVT.

This CDR3 is CASIKTGNQPQHF. This chain joins TRBV19 and TRBJ1-5. In germline, CDR1 is LNHDA, CDR2 SQIVND (reference sequence). The CDR3 spans 13 residues.

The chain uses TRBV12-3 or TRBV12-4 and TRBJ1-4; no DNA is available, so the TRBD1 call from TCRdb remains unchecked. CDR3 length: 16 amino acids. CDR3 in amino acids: CASSLGQGSTNEKLFF.

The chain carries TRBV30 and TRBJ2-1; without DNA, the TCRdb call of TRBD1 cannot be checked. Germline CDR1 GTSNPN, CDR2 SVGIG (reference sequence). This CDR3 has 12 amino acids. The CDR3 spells CAWGGQNNEQFF. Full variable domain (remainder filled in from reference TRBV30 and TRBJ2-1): SQTIHQWPATLVQPVGSPLSLECTVEGTSNPNLYWYRQAAGRGLQLLFYSVGIGQISSEVPQNLSASRPQDRQFILSSKKLLLSDSGFYLCAWGGQNNEQFFGPGTRLTVL.

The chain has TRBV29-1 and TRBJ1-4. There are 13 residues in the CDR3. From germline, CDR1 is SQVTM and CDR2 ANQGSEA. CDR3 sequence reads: CSVEQPSNEKLFF.

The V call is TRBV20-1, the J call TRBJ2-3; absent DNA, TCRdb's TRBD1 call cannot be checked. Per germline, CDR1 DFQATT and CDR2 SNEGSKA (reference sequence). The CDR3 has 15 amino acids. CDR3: CSAELPGGRTDTQYF.

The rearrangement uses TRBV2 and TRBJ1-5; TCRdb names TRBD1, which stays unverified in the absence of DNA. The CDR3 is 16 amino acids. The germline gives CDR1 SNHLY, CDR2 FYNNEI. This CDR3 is CASSAGTGGYNQPQHF. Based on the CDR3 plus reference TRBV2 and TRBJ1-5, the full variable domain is EPEVTQTPSHQVTQMGQEVILRCVPISNHLYFYWYRQILGQKVEFLVSFYNNEISEKSEIFDDQFSVERPDGSNFTLKIRSTKLEDSAMYFCASSAGTGGYNQPQHFGDGTRLSIL.

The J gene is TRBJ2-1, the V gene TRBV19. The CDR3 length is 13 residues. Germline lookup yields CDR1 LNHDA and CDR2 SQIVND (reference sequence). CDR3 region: CASGYSPYNEQFF.

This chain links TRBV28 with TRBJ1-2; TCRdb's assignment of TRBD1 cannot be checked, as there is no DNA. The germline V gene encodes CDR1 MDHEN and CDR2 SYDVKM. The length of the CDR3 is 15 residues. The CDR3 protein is CASSLRDRAAYGYTF.

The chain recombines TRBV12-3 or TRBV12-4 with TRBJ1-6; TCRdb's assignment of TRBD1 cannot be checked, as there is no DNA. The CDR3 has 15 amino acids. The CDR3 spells CASSLSGGGFSPLHF.

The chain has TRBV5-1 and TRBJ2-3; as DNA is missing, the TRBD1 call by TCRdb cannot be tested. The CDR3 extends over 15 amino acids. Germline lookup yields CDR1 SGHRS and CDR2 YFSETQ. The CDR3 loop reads CASSDGGRGTDTQYF. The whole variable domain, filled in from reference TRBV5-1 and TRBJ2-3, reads KAGVTQTPRYLIKTRGQQVTLSCSPISGHRSVSWYQQTPGQGLQFLFEYFSETQRNKGNFPGRFSGRQFSNSRSEMNVSTLELGDSALYLCASSDGGRGTDTQYFGPGTRLTVL.

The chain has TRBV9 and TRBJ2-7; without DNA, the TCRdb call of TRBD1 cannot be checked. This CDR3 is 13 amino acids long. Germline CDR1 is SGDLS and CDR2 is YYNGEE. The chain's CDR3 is CASSRSDSPEQYF.

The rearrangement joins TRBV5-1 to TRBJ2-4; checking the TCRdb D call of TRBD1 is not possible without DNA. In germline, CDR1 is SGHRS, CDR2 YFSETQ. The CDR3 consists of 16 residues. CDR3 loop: CASSLTPGIAKNIQYF.

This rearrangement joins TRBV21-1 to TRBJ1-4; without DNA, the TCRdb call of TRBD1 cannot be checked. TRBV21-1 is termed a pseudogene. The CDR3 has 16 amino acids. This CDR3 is CASSKGQTGPNEKLFF.

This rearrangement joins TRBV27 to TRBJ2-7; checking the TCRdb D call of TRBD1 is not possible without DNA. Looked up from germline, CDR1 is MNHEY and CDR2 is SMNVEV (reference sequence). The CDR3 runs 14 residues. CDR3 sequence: CASSEDGNWGEQYF.

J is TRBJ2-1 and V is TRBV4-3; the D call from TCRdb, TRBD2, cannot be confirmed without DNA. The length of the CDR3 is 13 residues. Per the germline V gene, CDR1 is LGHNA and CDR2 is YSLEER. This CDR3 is CASSQRLAGEQFF.

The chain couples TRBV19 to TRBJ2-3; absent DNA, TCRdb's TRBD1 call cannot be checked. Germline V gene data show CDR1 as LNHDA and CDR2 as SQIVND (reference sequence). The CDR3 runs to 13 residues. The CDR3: CASSQGATDTQYF.